The rows below give T cell receptor beta chains drawn from one sample of a study of T cells in tuberculosis. Clones were read by immunoSEQ multiplex PCR, and TCRdb kept only the in-frame ones, dropping some. The table lists roughly 35,000 clones, about 92% of them singletons. The source was PBMCs, collected at tuberculosis diagnosis. These receptors originate from an adult with tuberculosis. Some clones in this sample may be carry-over from other donors' samples. Both conserved end residues are part of each CDR3. D genes are given only for firm matches. Expanded clones get a size class; other rows say once, few or many, or leave the size out.

CDR3 DNA,CDR3 protein,clone size,J gene,V gene,D gene
TGTGCCAGCAGCCCGAGCTCGACAGGGGATGGCTACACCTTC,CASSPSSTGDGYTF,-,TRBJ1-2,TRBV7-9,TRBD1
TGTGCCAGCAGCTTCTGGGCCGCTAACAATGAGCAGTTCTTC,CASSFWAANNEQFF,once,TRBJ2-1,TRBV5-4,-
TGCGCCAGCAGCTTGGTACAATCCGAGACGGGGGAGCAGTACTTC,CASSLVQSETGEQYF,-,TRBJ2-7,TRBV5-1,-
TGCGCCAGCAGCTTGGGGCGCCCCACAGCGAACACTGAAGCTTTCTTT,CASSLGRPTANTEAFF,-,TRBJ1-1,TRBV5-1,-
TGTGCCAGCAGCCATGAGGGTATAGTGCAGCCCCAGCATTTT,CASSHEGIVQPQHF,once,TRBJ1-5,TRBV6-5,-
TGTGCCAGCAGCCGTGACAGCCCCATCTCTGGAAACACCATATATTTT,CASSRDSPISGNTIYF,-,TRBJ1-3,TRBV5-4,-
TGTGCCAGCAGCGTAGGGCTAGCGGGGACCTACAATGAGCAGTTCTTC,CASSVGLAGTYNEQFF,-,TRBJ2-1,TRBV9,TRBD2
TGTGCCATCAGTGGGCCGGGACAGAGTAATTCACCCCTCCACTTT,CAISGPGQSNSPLHF,once,TRBJ1-6,TRBV10-3,TRBD1
TGTGCCAGCAGCTCTTACCCCTCGAGGAACTATGGCTACACCTTC,CASSSYPSRNYGYTF,once,TRBJ1-2,TRBV7-2,-
TGCGCCAGCAGCTTAGGGACAGGGGGTCCCTACGAGCAGTACTTC,CASSLGTGGPYEQYF,-,TRBJ2-7,TRBV5-1,TRBD1
TGTGCCAGCAGTGCTCGGTGGCAGGGTGGGACCGGGGAGCTGTTTTTT,CASSARWQGGTGELFF,-,TRBJ2-2,TRBV6-1,-
TGTGCCAGTGGGGGGGTAGGGTCGATCGGCTACACCTTC,CASGGVGSIGYTF,-,TRBJ1-2,TRBV6-5,-
TGTGCCAGCAGTTACTCGTCTACAGGCTATGGCTACACCTTC,CASSYSSTGYGYTF,-,TRBJ1-2,TRBV6-5,-
TGCGCCAGCAGCCTTCAGGGATTCGACGAGCAGTACTTC,CASSLQGFDEQYF,-,TRBJ2-7,TRBV5-1,-
TGCAGCGTTGCGAGTCTCTTGAAAACTGAAGCTTTCTTT,CSVASLLKTEAFF,-,TRBJ1-1,TRBV29-1,-
TGTGCCAGCTCACCAGGACAGGGGTTGGGTCAGCCCCAGCATTTT,CASSPGQGLGQPQHF,-,TRBJ1-5,TRBV18,TRBD1
TGTGCCAGCACACCGGGGAAAAGGGAATACGAGCAGTACTTC,CASTPGKREYEQYF,once,TRBJ2-7,TRBV5-5,-
TGTGCCAGCAGCCAAGATCATTGGGACAGCCAATTTTACGAGCAGTACTTC,CASSQDHWDSQFYEQYF,-,TRBJ2-7,TRBV4-2,TRBD1
TGTGCCAGCTCACCATCAGGACAGGGCTCCCATAACAATCAGCCCCAGCATTTT,CASSPSGQGSHNNQPQHF,-,TRBJ1-5,TRBV18,TRBD1
TGTGCCAGCAGTTGGGTACAGGGCTACGAGCAGTACTTC,CASSWVQGYEQYF,-,TRBJ2-7,TRBV27,-
TGTGCCAGCAGCGCATTGGGAGGGATGAACACTGAAGCTTTCTTT,CASSALGGMNTEAFF,-,TRBJ1-1,TRBV5-4,-
TGTGCCAGCTCACCACCGGGCGAAGCCAACGTCCTGACTTTC,CASSPPGEANVLTF,-,TRBJ2-6,TRBV18,-
TGTGCCAGCAGCGTAGGATTCAGGGCCACAGATGAAAAACTGTTTTTT,CASSVGFRATDEKLFF,-,TRBJ1-4,TRBV9,-
TGTGCCAGCTCACCGGGGAATAGGAGGATCACTGAAGCTTTCTTT,CASSPGNRRITEAFF,once,TRBJ1-1,TRBV18,-
TGTGCCAGTAGTAGAGAGGCACACACCGGGGAGCTGTTTTTT,CASSREAHTGELFF,-,TRBJ2-2,TRBV19,-
TGTGCCAGCAGTTTATCCCACACAGATACGCAGTATTTT,CASSLSHTDTQYF,-,TRBJ2-3,TRBV27,-
TGTGCCAGCAGCCCCGGGACAGGGGTTTCCTACGAGCAGTACTTC,CASSPGTGVSYEQYF,-,TRBJ2-7,TRBV25-1,TRBD1
TGTGCCAGCAGTACCGGGACTAGCGGGGGGGGGACCACAGATACGCAGTATTTT,CASSTGTSGGGTTDTQYF,-,TRBJ2-3,TRBV5-8,TRBD2
TGTGCCAGCAGCCGGCAGGGGGTCCGGGGGAATTCACCCCTCCACTTT,CASSRQGVRGNSPLHF,-,TRBJ1-6,TRBV9,TRBD1
TGTGCCAGCAGCGGGGGGCGCACAGATACGCAGTATTTT,CASSGGRTDTQYF,-,TRBJ2-3,TRBV27,-
TGTGCCAGCAGCAGCGACAGGGGAACTACCTACGAGCAGTACTTC,CASSSDRGTTYEQYF,once,TRBJ2-7,TRBV6-5,TRBD1
TGTGCCAGCAGTCGGGGGGAGGCTGGAAACACCATATATTTT,CASSRGEAGNTIYF,-,TRBJ1-3,TRBV6-6,-
TGTGCCAGCAGCCCGGCCCTTACAGGAGAAGACGAGCAGTACTTC,CASSPALTGEDEQYF,-,TRBJ2-7,TRBV7-7,-
TGTGCCAGCAGCTACGACAGGGCCACCGGGGAGCTGTTTTTT,CASSYDRATGELFF,-,TRBJ2-2,TRBV7-3,TRBD1
TGCAGCGTTGGAGTTGGGCAGACGAACACCGGGGAGCTGTTTTTT,CSVGVGQTNTGELFF,-,TRBJ2-2,TRBV29-1,-
TGTGCCAGCAGTACCAACCCGGGGGGGCCGGGGGATACGCAGTATTTT,CASSTNPGGPGDTQYF,-,TRBJ2-3,TRBV27,TRBD2
TGTGCCAGCAGTGGATGGACAGGGGGGGACTATGGCTACACCTTC,CASSGWTGGDYGYTF,-,TRBJ1-2,TRBV2,TRBD1
TGTGCCAGCACCGGGACTAGCGGGGGGGCAGCCGGGGAGCTGTTTTTT,CASTGTSGGAAGELFF,-,TRBJ2-2,TRBV7-8,TRBD2